This record looks at one TCR beta chain sequence and its context. The sample belongs to a study of T cell changes during pregnancy in multiple sclerosis. This CDR3 has 12 amino acids. Trimming stripped 4 bases from V and 4 bases from J, with 7 bases between. The germline gives CDR1 SNHLY, CDR2 FYNNEI. Sequenced by immunoSEQ multiplex PCR; TCRdb stores in-frame clones only, minus some. Found here are 40,000 to 60,000 clones, roughly 94% of them singletons; the top ten hold over 0.45%. Here the sequenced sample was CD4+ T cells from peripheral blood mononuclear cells, taken in the first trimester of pregnancy. This sequence originates from a female donor with multiple sclerosis, enrolled in a pregnancy study. This sequence joins TRBV2 and TRBJ2-5; D is unresolved. The CDR3 coding sequence is TGTGCCAGCAGTGTTGAGCGAGAGACCCAGTACTTC. Amino acids: CASSVERETQYF.